Presented here are 32 T cell receptor beta chains from one specimen sequenced in a study of cytomegalovirus exposure and HLA in healthy donors. Clones were sequenced by immunoSEQ multiplex PCR, and TCRdb holds only the in-frame ones, with some missing. Of around 130,000 clones listed, under 90% are singletons. The specimen was PBMCs. The receptors stem from a man aged 25 to 45 in good health and CMV-seronegative.

The chain is built from TRBV6-1 and TRBJ2-7; 15 nucleotides line up with TRBD2. Germline CDR1 and CDR2: MNHNS and SASEGT. There are 16 residues in the CDR3. V dropped 4 bases and J dropped 3; count of bases not matched to a gene: 4. The CDR3 DNA sequence: TGTGCCAGCAGTGGGACTAGCGGGGGGGTGCTCTACGAGCAGTACTTC. It codes for CASSGTSGGVLYEQYF.

In nucleotides, the CDR3 is TGTGCCAGCACAGGGGATGGAAACACCATATATTTT. Translation: CASTGDGNTIYF. This chain joins TRBV6-5 and TRBJ1-3; D is possibly TRBD1 (6 bases). CDR3 length: 12 residues. The germline V gene encodes CDR1 MNHEY and CDR2 SVGAGI. Trimming shortened V by 7 bases and J by 3 bases, and 7 bases separated the two germline ends.

This sequence joins TRBV11-3 and TRBJ2-5, with a tentative D call TRBD1 (7 bases). Per the germline V gene, CDR1 is SGHNT and CDR2 is YENEEA. CDR3 size: 14 residues. V gave up 2 bases and J gave up 6 bases, with 13 bases separating them. The CDR3 coding sequence is TGTGCCAGCAGCTTAAGCGGAGGGGGCCAGACCCAGTACTTC. This encodes CASSLSGGGQTQYF.

This clone has a handful of counts. The rearrangement links TRBV28 to TRBJ1-2; D gene unclear. Germline lookup yields CDR1 MDHEN and CDR2 SYDVKM. V was shortened by 9 bases and J by 5 bases, with 10 bases between the two germline ends. This CDR3 region has 11 residues. The CDR3 DNA follows: TGTGCCAGTCACAGTGGGTATGGCTACACCTTC. Translated: CASHSGYGYTF.

The CDR3 DNA is TGTGCTAGTGGTCCCGGACAGGGGGCAGATACGCAGTATTTT. Its protein is CASGPGQGADTQYF. The chain joins TRBV12-5 to TRBJ2-3, with 10 bases fitting TRBD1. Germline V lookup: CDR1 LGHNT, CDR2 FRNRAP. There are 14 residues in the CDR3. V shed 5 bases and J 4 bases; nucleotides not matched to a gene: 3.

The chain links TRBV19 to TRBJ1-2; D ambiguous. The CDR3 runs to 14 residues. V was cut by 2 bases and J by 0 bases, with 7 bases left in between. The germline V gene has CDR1 LNHDA and CDR2 SQIVND (reference sequence). CDR3 in amino acids: CASSINLANYGYTF. The CDR3 bases are TGTGCCAGTAGTATAAATTTAGCTAACTATGGCTACACCTTC.

This CDR3 is CASSIPSRGESPLHF. The CDR3 nucleotides are TGTGCCAGTAGTATCCCTTCCAGGGGGGAGTCACCCCTCCACTTT. V and J are TRBV19 and TRBJ1-6, with 7 bases lining up with TRBD1. Germline trimming cut 3 bases from V and 10 bases from J; bases unmatched to any gene: 9. CDR3 length equals 15 residues. Germline V gene sequence: CDR1 LNHDA, CDR2 SQIVND (reference sequence).

Only a few counts were recorded for this clone. The rearrangement links TRBV4-1 to TRBJ2-2; 13 nucleotides align to TRBD2. The CDR3 runs 15 residues. Germline V gene lookup returns CDR1 MGHRA and CDR2 YSYEKL. Trimming removed 6 bases from V and 8 bases from J; junction bases left unmatched: 6. CDR3 region: CASSWTSGGAGELFF. CDR3 sequence (DNA): TGCGCCAGCAGTTGGACTAGCGGGGGTGCTGGGGAGCTGTTTTTT.

The chain recombines TRBV7-2 with TRBJ1-5; perhaps TRBD1 as D (6 bases). This CDR3 has 15 residues. V lost 4 bases, J lost 5 bases, and 15 bases lay in between. Germline lookup yields CDR1 SGHTA and CDR2 FQGNSA. The CDR3 DNA sequence: TGTGCCAGCAGCTACTACGGGACATTAGATCAGCCCCAGCATTTT. Translated: CASSYYGTLDQPQHF.

As for this clone: Other DNA sequences in the same sample also yield this CDR3. V usage is TRBV29-1 and J usage is TRBJ2-7; TRBD1 might be the D (7 bases). The CDR3 loop spans 13 amino acids. Germline loops: CDR1 SQVTM, CDR2 ANQGSEA. Between the trimmed V and J ends, which lost 4 bases and 4 bases, there was a span of 14 bases. The CDR3 here is CSVVGGGIYEQYF. The CDR3 DNA sequence: TGCAGCGTTGTAGGGGGCGGGATATACGAGCAGTACTTC.

The chain joins TRBV7-9 to TRBJ2-1; 10 nucleotides agree with TRBD1. The V segment lost 4 bases and the J segment 3 bases; nucleotides outside the gene matches: 6. Germline-derived CDR1 and CDR2 are SEHNR and FQNEAQ (reference sequence). The CDR3 contains 16 residues. CDR3 loop: CASSSGTGAGYNEQFF. CDR3 DNA sequence: TGTGCCAGCAGCTCCGGGACAGGGGCGGGCTACAATGAGCAGTTCTTC.

The chain carries TRBV5-6 and TRBJ2-4; D remains unclear. The length of the CDR3 is 14 residues. The V end was cut by 1 base, the J end by 1 base, with 6 bases between. Germline CDR1 SGHDT, CDR2 YYEEEE. The DNA for the CDR3 is TGTGCCAGCAGCTTGTCCCTGGCCAAAAACATTCAGTACTTC. This sequence encodes CASSLSLAKNIQYF.

This clone was recorded only once. This chain connects TRBV5-4 to TRBJ2-5, with D possibly matching TRBD2 (7 bases). The CDR3 runs to 14 residues. Germline V gene sequence: CDR1 SGHNT, CDR2 YYREEE (reference sequence). V was pared by 1 base and J by 5 bases, with 12 bases between. This CDR3 is CASSLRGGRETQYF. The DNA of the CDR3 is TGTGCCAGCAGCTTGAGGGGGGGTCGGGAGACCCAGTACTTC.

This clone was counted a few times. This chain links TRBV11-2 with TRBJ2-7, with D unresolved. The V end lost 5 bases, the J end lost 0 bases, and 14 bases lay between the germline ends. The CDR3 has 15 residues. CDR1 and CDR2 from the germline V gene are SGHAT and FQNNGV. The CDR3 region is CASSLQIVSSYEQYF. CDR3 nucleotide sequence: TGTGCCAGCAGCCTCCAGATCGTCAGCTCCTACGAGCAGTACTTC.

This CDR3 is CASSQEPDPPSDEQYF. Written as DNA, the CDR3 is TGTGCCAGCAGCCAAGAACCCGATCCCCCCTCGGACGAGCAGTACTTC. The V and J genes are TRBV14 and TRBJ2-7; D unclear. V lost 0 bases and J lost 5, with 17 bases in between. The CDR3 consists of 16 residues. From germline, CDR1 is SGHDN and CDR2 FVKESK.

DNA for the CDR3: TGTGCCAGCAGTCTCCACAGGGGAAATCAGCCCCAGCATTTT. This encodes CASSLHRGNQPQHF. V is TRBV27 and J is TRBJ1-5; 7 bases agree with TRBD1. V trimming: 5 bases; J trimming: 4 bases; junction bases outside the gene matches: 5. The germline CDR1 and CDR2 sequences are MNHEY and SMNVEV (reference sequence). CDR3 length: 14 residues.

This chain connects TRBV4-2 to TRBJ2-6; weak D call: TRBD1 (6 bases). V lost 3 bases and J lost 0, with 15 bases in between. Germline V CDR1 and CDR2: LGHNA, YNFKEQ. CDR3 length equals 18 residues. The CDR3 loop reads CASSQAQGPSSGANVLTF. The CDR3 DNA reads TGTGCCAGCAGCCAGGCACAGGGCCCGAGCTCTGGGGCCAACGTCCTGACTTTC.

The V call is TRBV5-4, the J call TRBJ2-1; 7 positions agree with TRBD1. From germline, CDR1 is SGHNT and CDR2 YYREEE (reference sequence). V lost 4 bases, J lost 10 bases, and 11 bases stayed unmatched. The CDR3 covers 14 residues. The CDR3 region is CASSIQTGAREQFF. The CDR3 DNA reads as TGTGCCAGCAGCATCCAAACAGGGGCTCGCGAGCAGTTCTTC.

The rearrangement uses TRBV29-1 and TRBJ1-1, with D perhaps matching TRBD1 (5 bases). V was clipped by 8 bases and J by 1 base, with 11 bases between them. This CDR3 contains 12 residues. Germline CDR1 is SQVTM and CDR2 is ANQGSEA. The CDR3 loop reads CSTDGQNTEAFF. CDR3 in DNA: TGCAGCACAGACGGACAGAACACTGAAGCTTTCTTT.

The chain links TRBV29-1 to TRBJ2-5; 8 bases agree with TRBD2. With 3 bases clipped from V and 5 bases from J, the junction kept 5 bases outside the gene matches. Germline V gene sequence: CDR1 SQVTM, CDR2 ANQGSEA. The CDR3 has 13 residues. The CDR3 DNA is TGCAGCGTTGATGGCCAGCGGGGGGAGACCCAGTACTTC. Its protein is CSVDGQRGETQYF.

This clone appeared once. CDR3: CASSLASRDMNTEAFF. DNA for the CDR3: TGTGCCAGCAGCTTAGCTTCCCGGGACATGAACACTGAAGCTTTCTTT. The rearrangement links TRBV7-9 to TRBJ1-1, with D perhaps matching TRBD1 (6 bases). The CDR3 runs to 16 residues. Trimming pared 0 bases from V and 0 bases from J, leaving 11 bases between. Germline CDR1 SEHNR, CDR2 FQNEAQ (reference sequence).

This rearrangement joins TRBV5-4 to TRBJ2-1, with D perhaps matching TRBD1 (5 bases). This CDR3 region has 13 residues. Trimming took off 2 bases at V and 7 bases at J, with 10 bases between the two ends. Germline CDR1 SGHNT, CDR2 YYREEE (reference sequence). The CDR3 sequence is CASSFQGVNEQFF. CDR3 coding DNA: TGTGCCAGCAGCTTTCAGGGTGTTAATGAGCAGTTCTTC.

Only one count was recorded for this clone. This chain connects TRBV28 to TRBJ2-5; tentative D call: TRBD1 (5 bases). V gave up 5 bases and J gave up 8 bases, with 18 bases separating them. The germline V gene has CDR1 MDHEN and CDR2 SYDVKM. There are 14 residues in the CDR3. Written as DNA, the CDR3 is TGTGCCAGCAGTCCCCCGGCAGGGCAGGGCACCCAGTACTTC. Residues: CASSPPAGQGTQYF.

The gene calls are TRBV10-1 and TRBJ2-1, with 14 bases matching TRBD2. CDR3 size: 16 residues. Germline lookup yields CDR1 WNHNN and CDR2 SYGVQD (reference sequence). Unmatched junction bases numbered 4, after V lost 5 bases and J lost 4 bases. The CDR3 spells CASSRLAGGTYNEQFF. The CDR3 DNA reads as TGCGCCAGCAGTCGACTAGCGGGGGGGACATACAATGAGCAGTTCTTC.

The chain couples TRBV19 to TRBJ2-2; no clear D gene. Germline V gene data show CDR1 as LNHDA and CDR2 as SQIVND (reference sequence). This CDR3 contains 15 residues. The ends were cut back, 4 bases at V and 4 bases at J, with 13 bases in the middle. The CDR3 region has the DNA TGTGCCAGTAGTAGAGGTACCAGATTCACCGGGGAGCTGTTTTTT. It is translated as CASSRGTRFTGELFF.

This chain links TRBV5-1 with TRBJ2-5; D perhaps matches TRBD2 (6 bases). CDR1 SGHRS and CDR2 YFSETQ come from the germline V gene. V was clipped by 4 bases and J by 4 bases, with 17 bases between them. This CDR3 is 15 amino acids long. Here the CDR3 reads CASSPDYTGGETQYF. CDR3 bases: TGCGCCAGCAGCCCGGACTATACGGGTGGAGAGACCCAGTACTTC. The full variable domain, completed using reference TRBV5-1 and TRBJ2-5, is KAGVTQTPRYLIKTRGQQVTLSCSPISGHRSVSWYQQTPGQGLQFLFEYFSETQRNKGNFPGRFSGRQFSNSRSEMNVSTLELGDSALYLCASSPDYTGGETQYFGPGTRLLVL.

The V and J genes are TRBV7-8 and TRBJ1-6, with TRBD1 identical over 8 bases. CDR1 and CDR2 (germline): SGHVS, FQNEAQ. There are 17 residues in the CDR3. J was trimmed by 8 bases and V by 5 bases; bases with no gene match: 14. CDR3 sequence reads: CASSGRWDRLIDSPLHF. CDR3 sequence (DNA): TGTGCCAGCAGCGGGCGTTGGGACAGGTTAATAGATTCACCCCTCCACTTT.

This clone was counted once. Other nucleotide sequences in the sample specify the same CDR3. This chain connects TRBV4-2 to TRBJ1-2; unclear D gene. CDR3 size: 13 residues. V was pared by 1 base and J by 2 bases, with 5 bases between. Germline CDR1 reads LGHNA; CDR2 reads YNFKEQ. The CDR3 bases are TGTGCCAGCAGCCAAGGCGGGAACTATGGCTACACCTTC. It codes for CASSQGGNYGYTF.

As DNA, the CDR3 is TGCGCCAGCACAAGGGGGGACAGGGCCACCTACAATGAGCAGTTCTTC. Translated: CASTRGDRATYNEQFF. V is TRBV5-1 and J is TRBJ2-1; 9 positions match TRBD1. This CDR3 has 16 amino acids. V was pared by 6 bases and J by 2 bases, with 9 bases of the junction left unmatched. In germline, CDR1 is SGHRS, CDR2 YFSETQ.

This chain links TRBV5-4 with TRBJ1-1; 10 bases are a match to TRBD1. CDR3 length equals 14 residues. J was trimmed by 6 bases and V by 5 bases; bases with no gene match: 7. Looked up from germline, CDR1 is SGHNT and CDR2 is YYREEE (reference sequence). The CDR3 DNA reads TGTGCCAGCAGACGGGACAGGGGACACGCTGAAGCTTTCTTT. Its translation: CASRRDRGHAEAFF.

The chain employs TRBV10-3 and TRBJ1-3, with 8 nucleotides matching TRBD1. This CDR3 is 14 amino acids long. Germline assignment: CDR1 ENHRY and CDR2 SYGVKD. V shed 5 bases, J shed 2 bases, and the junction held 2 bases outside the gene matches. The CDR3 DNA follows: TGTGCCATCAGTCTGACAGGGGCTGGAAACACCATATATTTT. Its protein product is CAISLTGAGNTIYF.

The chain couples TRBV28 to TRBJ1-2; D is uncertain. V was shortened by 11 bases and J by 3 bases, with 10 bases between the two germline ends. In germline, CDR1 is MDHEN, CDR2 SYDVKM. The CDR3 covers 11 residues. CDR3 sequence (DNA): TGTGCCGTGGTTTCGGACTATGGCTACACCTTC. This gives the protein CAVVSDYGYTF.